This TCR beta chain was identified during a study of blood T cell repertoires in COVID-19 (dated by TCRdb to the early 2020s). In the study overall: Samples covering the acute and convalescent phases of COVID-19 were provided by collaborators in the United States, Italy and Spain. The prospective study material was composed of cDNA or gDNA derived from T cells, B-cell-depleted T cells, or PBMCs. Subjects who had been exposed to COVID-19, were actively infected with it, or had recovered from it provided the deeply sampled blood TCRbeta repertoires that made up the dataset. The repertoires were released in a freely available public database intended as a resource for research on the immune response to SARS-CoV-2. The samples were drawn from the first 160 participants of the ongoing ImmuneRACE study and from 1,200 or so subjects provided by 6 global collaborators. Nearly every sample came with metadata listing a de-identified subject ID, COVID-19 status, age in years and sex. Where HLA class I and class II types were available, the types were taken from metadata supplied by the sample provider, not from assay-based typing.

Points on this clone: Its antigen is still unknown. Per-base qualities were not stored, and no clone one base away is much larger.

The immunoSEQ Assay, a bias-controlled multiplex PCR, was used to amplify TCRbeta CDR3 regions from genomic DNA. Turning to the authors' computational methods: Within the assay, amplification of reference gene primers was used to estimate how many nucleated cells each sample contained. Sequence reads were collapsed and filtered to measure the absolute abundance of every unique TCRbeta CDR3 rearrangement. For each sample, productive Simpson clonality was calculated by taking the square root of Simpson's diversity index across productive rearrangements. What TCRdb holds here is the immuneACCESS table cut down to in-frame rearrangements. Part of the clones is not present; checked against another copy, under half of the missing clones reflect an unresolved V gene, and the others are unexplained. That table supplies the V and J calls and clone size; D and trimming were determined from the DNA. In this sample the table shows roughly 190,000 clones, under 90% of which occur a single time. The top ten constitute about 7.2% of the sample.

Each collaborating institution followed its own protocols to collect whole blood in K2EDTA tubes. Collaborator samples were shipped for TCRbeta analysis as frozen whole blood, isolated PBMCs, or DNA extracted from either sample type. Overall study outcomes, separate from this receptor: How much clinical and demographic metadata was included differed by source and by participant, and the metadata was provided uncurated.

Sequencing input: peripheral blood. The clonotype was recovered from a man between 60 and 75 years old with acute or convalescent COVID-19.

In nucleotides, the sequence is TGCGCCAGCAGGAGTTCGGACATATTGAACACTGAAGCTTTCTTT. Its protein product is CASRSSDILNTEAFF. Recombination joined TRBV5-1 with TRBJ1-1; possibly the D gene is TRBD1, per 5 matching bases. Deletion took 5 bases off V and 0 bases off J, with a span of 14 bases between the germline ends. CDR1 is given as SGHRS and CDR2 as YFSETQ, both from the germline V gene. Counted from cysteine to phenylalanine, this CDR3 has 15 amino acids. The DNA shown is the 45-base CDR3, in frame from base 1.